This T cell receptor beta chain derives from a study of cytomegalovirus exposure and HLA in healthy donors. Looked up from germline, CDR1 is LNHDA and CDR2 is SQIVND (reference sequence). The V end lost 9 bases, the J end lost 9 bases, and 24 bases lay between the germline ends. This CDR3 region has 15 residues. PCR was performed using 60 Vbeta and 13 Jbeta primers. The method was immunoSEQ multiplex PCR; TCRdb's version includes in-frame clones alone and lacks a portion of them. The sample lists 150,000 or so clones, about 80% occurring once. The sample comprised PBMCs. The chain employs TRBV19 and TRBJ2-1, with D perhaps TRBD1 (5 bases). The sequence was obtained from a middle-aged man in good health and CMV-seropositive. CDR3 region: CASRLTTAVRGEQFF. The CDR3 nucleotides are TGTGCCAGCCGTCTGACCACCGCCGTTAGGGGTGAGCAGTTCTTC. The full variable domain, completed using reference TRBV19 and TRBJ2-1, is DGGITQSPKYLFRKEGQNVTLSCEQNLNHDAMYWYRQDPGQGLRLIYYSQIVNDFQKGDIAEGYSVSREKKESFPLTVTSAQKNPTAFYLCASRLTTAVRGEQFFGPGTRLTVL.